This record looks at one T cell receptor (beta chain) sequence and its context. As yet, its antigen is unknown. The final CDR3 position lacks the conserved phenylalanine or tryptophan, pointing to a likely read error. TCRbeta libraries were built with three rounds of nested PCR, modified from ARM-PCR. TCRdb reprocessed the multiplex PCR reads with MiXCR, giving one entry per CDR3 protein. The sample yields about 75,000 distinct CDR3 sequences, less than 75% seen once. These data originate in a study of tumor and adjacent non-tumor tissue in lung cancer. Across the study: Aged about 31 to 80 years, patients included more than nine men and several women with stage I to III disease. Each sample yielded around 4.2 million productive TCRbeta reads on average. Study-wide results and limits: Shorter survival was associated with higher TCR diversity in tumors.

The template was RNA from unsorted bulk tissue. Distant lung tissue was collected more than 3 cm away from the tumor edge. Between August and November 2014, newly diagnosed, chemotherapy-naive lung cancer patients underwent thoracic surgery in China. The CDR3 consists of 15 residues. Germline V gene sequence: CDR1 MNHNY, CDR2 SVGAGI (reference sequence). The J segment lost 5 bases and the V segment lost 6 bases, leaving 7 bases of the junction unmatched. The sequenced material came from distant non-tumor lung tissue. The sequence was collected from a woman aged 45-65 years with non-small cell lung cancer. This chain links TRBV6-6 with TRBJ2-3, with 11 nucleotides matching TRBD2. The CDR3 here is CASSLLAGVGDTQYS. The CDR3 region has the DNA TGTGCCAGCAGCCTACTAGCGGGAGTAGGAGATACGCAGTATTCT.